This T cell receptor beta chain emerged from a study of shared T cell receptors in the human thymus. Libraries were prepared by immunoSEQ multiplex PCR; TCRdb keeps only in-frame clonotypes and omits some of them. This sample has 640,000 or so clones, with 80% to 90% found just once. The CDR3 loop spans 15 amino acids. The germline CDR1 and CDR2 sequences are MNHEY and SVGAGI. V trimming: 2 bases; J trimming: 6 bases; junction bases outside the gene matches: 5. This sample was also put to use in a study of human thymus T cells. That study reports: Healthy Finnish infants undergoing corrective surgery for congenital heart defects provided the donor material. Thymic tissue was derived from resections collected during corrective heart surgery. There appeared to be biased usage of V and J genes in thymic and blood repertoires.

This chain connects TRBV6-5 to TRBJ2-3, with TRBD2 matching 10 bases. This sequence was found in a boy in the first two years of life with a congenital heart defect. Specimen: thymocytes. CDR3 in DNA: TGTGCCAGCAGTTACGGACTAGCGGCCTGGGATACGCAGTATTTT. As protein: CASSYGLAAWDTQYF.